This T cell receptor (beta chain) was retrieved from a study of beta chain features in type 1 diabetes. The study, taken as a whole, reports: VDJ junctions from type 1 diabetes patients carried fewer insertions and larger deletions. In comparison with healthy donors, patients had naive, central memory and Treg TCRB repertoires that appeared more similar.

The sequenced template was cDNA made from the entire isolated RNA. Data came from immunoSEQ multiplex PCR; TCRdb stores just in-frame clones and leaves some out. The table has 160,000 or so clones, over 8.5% seen once. This CDR3 region has 13 residues. J gave up 6 bases and V 4 bases, and 3 bases lay outside the gene matches. Germline CDR1 and CDR2: MNHNS and SASEGT. In its sample, this clone was seen a few times. The antigen is undetermined. The clonotype was recovered from a man between 18 and 35 years old in good health. The chain carries TRBV6-1 and TRBJ2-7; TRBD1 agrees at 10 bases. Sequencing used central memory CD4+ T cells from blood. The CDR3 DNA follows: TGTGCCAGCAGTGGGGACAGGGGAGGCGAGCAGTACTTC. This encodes CASSGDRGGEQYF.